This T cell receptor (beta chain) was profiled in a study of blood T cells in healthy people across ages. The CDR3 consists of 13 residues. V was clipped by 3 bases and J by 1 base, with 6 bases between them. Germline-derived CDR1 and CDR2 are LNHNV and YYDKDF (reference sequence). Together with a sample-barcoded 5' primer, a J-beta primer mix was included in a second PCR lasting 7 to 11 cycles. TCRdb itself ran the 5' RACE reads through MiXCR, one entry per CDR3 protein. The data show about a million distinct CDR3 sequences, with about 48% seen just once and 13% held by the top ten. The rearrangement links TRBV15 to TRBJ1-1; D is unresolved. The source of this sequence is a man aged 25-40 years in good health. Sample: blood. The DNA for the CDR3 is TGTGCCACCAGCAGCGAGGGGAACACTGAAGCTTTCTTT. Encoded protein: CATSSEGNTEAFF.